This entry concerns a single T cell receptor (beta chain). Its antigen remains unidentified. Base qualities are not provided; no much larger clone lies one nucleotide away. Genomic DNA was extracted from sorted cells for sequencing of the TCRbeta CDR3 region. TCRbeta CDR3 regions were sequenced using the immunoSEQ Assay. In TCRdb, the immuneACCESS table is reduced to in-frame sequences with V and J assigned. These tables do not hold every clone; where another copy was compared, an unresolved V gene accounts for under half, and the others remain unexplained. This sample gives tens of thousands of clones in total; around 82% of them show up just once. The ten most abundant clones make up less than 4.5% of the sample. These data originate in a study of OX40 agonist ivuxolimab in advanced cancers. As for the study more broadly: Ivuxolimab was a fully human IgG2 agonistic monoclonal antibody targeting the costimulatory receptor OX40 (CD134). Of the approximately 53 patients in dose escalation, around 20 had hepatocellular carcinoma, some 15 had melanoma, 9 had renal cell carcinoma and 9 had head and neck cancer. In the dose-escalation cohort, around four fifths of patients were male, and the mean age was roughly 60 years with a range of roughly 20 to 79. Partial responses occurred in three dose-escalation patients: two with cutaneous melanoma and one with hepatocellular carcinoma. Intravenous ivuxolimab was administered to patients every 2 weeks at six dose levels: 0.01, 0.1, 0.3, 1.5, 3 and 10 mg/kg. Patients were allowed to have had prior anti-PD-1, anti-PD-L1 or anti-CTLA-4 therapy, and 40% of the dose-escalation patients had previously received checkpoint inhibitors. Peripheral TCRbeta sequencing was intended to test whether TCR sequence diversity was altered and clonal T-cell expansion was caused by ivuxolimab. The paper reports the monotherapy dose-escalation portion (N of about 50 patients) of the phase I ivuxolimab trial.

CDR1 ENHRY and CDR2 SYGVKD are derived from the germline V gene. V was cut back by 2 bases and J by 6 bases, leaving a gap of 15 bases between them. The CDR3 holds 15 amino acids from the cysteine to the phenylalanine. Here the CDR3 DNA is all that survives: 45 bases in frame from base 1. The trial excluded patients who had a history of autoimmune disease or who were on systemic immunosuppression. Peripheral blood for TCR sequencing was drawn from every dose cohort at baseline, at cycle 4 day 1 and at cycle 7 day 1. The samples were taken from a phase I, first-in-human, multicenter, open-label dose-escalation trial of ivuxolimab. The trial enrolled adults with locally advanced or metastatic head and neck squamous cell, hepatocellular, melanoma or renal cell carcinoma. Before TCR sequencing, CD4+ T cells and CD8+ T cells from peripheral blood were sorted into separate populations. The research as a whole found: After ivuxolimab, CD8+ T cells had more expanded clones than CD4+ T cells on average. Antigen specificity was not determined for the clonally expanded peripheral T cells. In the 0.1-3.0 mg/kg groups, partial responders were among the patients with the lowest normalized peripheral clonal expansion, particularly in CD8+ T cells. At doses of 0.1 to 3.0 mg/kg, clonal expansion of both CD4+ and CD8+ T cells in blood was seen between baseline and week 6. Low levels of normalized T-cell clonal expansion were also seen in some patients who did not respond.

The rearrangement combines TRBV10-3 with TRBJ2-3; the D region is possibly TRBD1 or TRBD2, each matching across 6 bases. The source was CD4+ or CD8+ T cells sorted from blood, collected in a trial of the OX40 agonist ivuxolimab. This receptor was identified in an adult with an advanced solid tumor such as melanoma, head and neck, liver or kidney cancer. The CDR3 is CAISESGGGSDTQYF. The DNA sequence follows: TGTGCCATCAGTGAGAGTGGAGGGGGAAGTGATACGCAGTATTTT.